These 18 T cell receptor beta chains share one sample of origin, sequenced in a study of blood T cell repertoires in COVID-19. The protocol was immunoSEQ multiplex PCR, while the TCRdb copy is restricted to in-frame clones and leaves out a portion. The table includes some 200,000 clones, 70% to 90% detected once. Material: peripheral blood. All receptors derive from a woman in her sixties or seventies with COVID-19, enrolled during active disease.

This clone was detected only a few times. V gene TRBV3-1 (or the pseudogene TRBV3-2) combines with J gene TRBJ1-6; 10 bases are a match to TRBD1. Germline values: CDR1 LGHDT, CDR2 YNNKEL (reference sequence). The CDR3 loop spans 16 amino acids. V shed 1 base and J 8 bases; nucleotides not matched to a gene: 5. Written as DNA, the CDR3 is TGTGCCAGCAGCCAAGTTTTGACAGGGGGCCATTCACCCCTCCACTTT. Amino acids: CASSQVLTGGHSPLHF.

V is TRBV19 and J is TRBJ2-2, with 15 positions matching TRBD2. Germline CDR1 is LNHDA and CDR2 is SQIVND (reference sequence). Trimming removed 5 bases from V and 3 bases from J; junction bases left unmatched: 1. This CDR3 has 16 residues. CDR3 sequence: CASSGLAGGDTGELFF. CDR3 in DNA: TGTGCCAGTAGTGGACTAGCGGGAGGGGACACCGGGGAGCTGTTTTTT.

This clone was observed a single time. This CDR3 is CASSLGLAGRPSREQFF. Here the CDR3 DNA reads TGTGCCAGCAGCTTAGGCCTAGCGGGGAGACCTTCCCGGGAGCAGTTCTTC. The chain couples TRBV7-9 to TRBJ2-1; 9 bases map to TRBD2. V gave up 1 base and J gave up 10 bases; unmatched junction bases: 14. This CDR3 contains 17 residues. Germline-derived CDR1 and CDR2 are SEHNR and FQNEAQ (reference sequence).

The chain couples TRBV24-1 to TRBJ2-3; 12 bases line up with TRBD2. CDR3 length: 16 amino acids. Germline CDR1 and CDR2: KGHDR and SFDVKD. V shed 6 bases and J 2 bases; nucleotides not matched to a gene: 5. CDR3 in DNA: TGTGCCACCAGTTACCGACTAGCGGGAGACACAGATACGCAGTATTTT. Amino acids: CATSYRLAGDTDTQYF.

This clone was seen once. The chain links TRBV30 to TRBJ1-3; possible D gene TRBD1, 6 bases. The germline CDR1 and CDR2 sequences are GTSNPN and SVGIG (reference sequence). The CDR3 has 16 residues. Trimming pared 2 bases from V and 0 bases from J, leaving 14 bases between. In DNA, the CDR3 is TGTGCCTGGAGTCCCGGGACATCCTTCTCTGGAAACACCATATATTTT. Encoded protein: CAWSPGTSFSGNTIYF. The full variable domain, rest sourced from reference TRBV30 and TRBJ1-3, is SQTIHQWPATLVQPVGSPLSLECTVEGTSNPNLYWYRQAAGRGLQLLFYSVGIGQISSEVPQNLSASRPQDRQFILSSKKLLLSDSGFYLCAWSPGTSFSGNTIYFGEGSWLTVV.

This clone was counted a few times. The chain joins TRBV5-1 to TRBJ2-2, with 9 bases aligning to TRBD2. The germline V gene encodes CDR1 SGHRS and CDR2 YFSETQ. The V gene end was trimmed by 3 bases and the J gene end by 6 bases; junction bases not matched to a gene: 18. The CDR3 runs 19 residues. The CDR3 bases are TGCGCCAGCAGCTATCCCGCGGGAGGGCCGTCTCTTTTAGCCGGGGAGCTGTTTTTT. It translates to CASSYPAGGPSLLAGELFF.

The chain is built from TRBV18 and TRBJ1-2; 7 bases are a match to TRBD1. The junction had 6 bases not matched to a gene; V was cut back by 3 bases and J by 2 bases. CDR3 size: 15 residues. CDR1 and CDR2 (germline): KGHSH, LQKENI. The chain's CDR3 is CASSPSTGINYGYTF. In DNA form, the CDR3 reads TGTGCCAGCTCACCCTCGACAGGGATCAACTATGGCTACACCTTC.

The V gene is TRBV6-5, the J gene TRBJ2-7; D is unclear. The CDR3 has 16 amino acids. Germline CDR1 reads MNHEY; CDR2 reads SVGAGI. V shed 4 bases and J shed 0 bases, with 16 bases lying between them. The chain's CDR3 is CASSFFTGSYSYEQYF. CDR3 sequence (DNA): TGTGCCAGCAGTTTTTTTACGGGTTCCTACTCCTACGAGCAGTACTTC.

CDR3 nucleotides: TGTGCCAGCAGCCTCGGACAGTACACCGGGGAGCTGTTTTTT. This translates into CASSLGQYTGELFF. J is TRBJ2-2 and V is TRBV7-9, with D tentatively TRBD1 (6 bases). Trimming removed 5 bases from V and 3 bases from J, with 10 bases in between. The CDR3 is made up of 14 amino acids. Germline lookup yields CDR1 SEHNR and CDR2 FQNEAQ (reference sequence). Together with reference TRBV7-9 and TRBJ2-2, the CDR3 gives the full variable domain: DTGVSQNPRHKITKRGQNVTFRCDPISEHNRLYWYRQTLGQGPEFLTYFQNEAQLEKSRLLSDRFSAERPKGSFSTLEIQRTEQGDSAMYLCASSLGQYTGELFFGEGSRLTVL.

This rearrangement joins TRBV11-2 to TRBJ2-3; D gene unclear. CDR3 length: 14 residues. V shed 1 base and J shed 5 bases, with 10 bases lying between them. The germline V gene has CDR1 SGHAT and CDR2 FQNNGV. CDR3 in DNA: TGTGCCAGCAGCTTAGGACTCTCCCAAGATACGCAGTATTTT. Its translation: CASSLGLSQDTQYF.

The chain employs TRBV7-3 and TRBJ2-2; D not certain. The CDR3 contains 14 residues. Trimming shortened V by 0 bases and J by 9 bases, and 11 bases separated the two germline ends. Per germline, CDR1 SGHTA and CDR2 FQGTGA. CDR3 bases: TGTGCCAGCAGCTTAACGTTTGAAACTCGGGAGCTGTTTTTT. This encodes CASSLTFETRELFF. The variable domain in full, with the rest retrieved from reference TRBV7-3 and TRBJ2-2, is GAGVSQTPSNKVTEKGKYVELRCDPISGHTALYWYRQSLGQGPEFLIYFQGTGAADDSGLPNDRFFAVRPEGSVSTLKIQRTERGDSAVYLCASSLTFETRELFFGEGSRLTVL.

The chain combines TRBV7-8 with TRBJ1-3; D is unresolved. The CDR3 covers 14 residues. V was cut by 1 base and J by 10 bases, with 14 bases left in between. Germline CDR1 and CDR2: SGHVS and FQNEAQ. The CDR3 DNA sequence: TGTGCCAGCAGCTTAGTCCCGACTCGCGGTACCATATATTTT. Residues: CASSLVPTRGTIYF. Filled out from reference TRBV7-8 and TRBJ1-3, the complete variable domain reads GAGVSQSPRYKVAKRGQDVALRCDPISGHVSLFWYQQALGQGPEFLTYFQNEAQLDKSGLPSDRFFAERPEGSVSTLKIQRTQQEDSAVYLCASSLVPTRGTIYFGEGSWLTVV.

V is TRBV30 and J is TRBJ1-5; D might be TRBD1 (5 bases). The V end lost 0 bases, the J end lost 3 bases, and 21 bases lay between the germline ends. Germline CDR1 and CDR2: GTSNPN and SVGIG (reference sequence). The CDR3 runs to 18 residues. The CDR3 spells CAWSVLPLGLGVNQPQHF. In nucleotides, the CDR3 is TGTGCCTGGAGTGTACTTCCTTTGGGGCTTGGGGTCAATCAGCCCCAGCATTTT.

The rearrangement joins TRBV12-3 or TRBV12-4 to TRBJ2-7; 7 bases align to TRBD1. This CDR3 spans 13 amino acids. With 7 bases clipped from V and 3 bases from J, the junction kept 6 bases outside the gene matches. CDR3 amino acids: CASKTGNVYEQYF. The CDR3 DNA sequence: TGTGCCAGCAAGACAGGGAATGTCTACGAGCAGTACTTC.

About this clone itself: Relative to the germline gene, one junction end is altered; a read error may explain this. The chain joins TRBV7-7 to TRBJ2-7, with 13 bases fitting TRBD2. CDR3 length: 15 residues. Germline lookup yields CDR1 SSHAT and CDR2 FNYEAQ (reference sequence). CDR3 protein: CASSPGLAGVYEQYF. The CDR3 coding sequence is TGTGCTAGCAGCCCCGGACTAGCGGGGGTCTACGAGCAGTACTTC.

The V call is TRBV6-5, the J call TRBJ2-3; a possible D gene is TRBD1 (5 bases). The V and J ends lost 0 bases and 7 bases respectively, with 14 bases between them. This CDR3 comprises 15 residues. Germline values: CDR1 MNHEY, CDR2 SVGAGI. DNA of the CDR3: TGTGCCAGCAGTTACTCTATGACTTCAGGGAATACGCAGTATTTT. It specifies CASSYSMTSGNTQYF.

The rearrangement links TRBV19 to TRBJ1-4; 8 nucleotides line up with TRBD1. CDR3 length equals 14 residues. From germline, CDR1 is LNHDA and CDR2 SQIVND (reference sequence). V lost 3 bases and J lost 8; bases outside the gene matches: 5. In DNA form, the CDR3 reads TGTGCCAGTAGTATCGACAGGGGTAACGAAAAACTGTTTTTT. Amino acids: CASSIDRGNEKLFF. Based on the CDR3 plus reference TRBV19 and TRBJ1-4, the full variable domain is DGGITQSPKYLFRKEGQNVTLSCEQNLNHDAMYWYRQDPGQGLRLIYYSQIVNDFQKGDIAEGYSVSREKKESFPLTVTSAQKNPTAFYLCASSIDRGNEKLFFGSGTQLSVL.

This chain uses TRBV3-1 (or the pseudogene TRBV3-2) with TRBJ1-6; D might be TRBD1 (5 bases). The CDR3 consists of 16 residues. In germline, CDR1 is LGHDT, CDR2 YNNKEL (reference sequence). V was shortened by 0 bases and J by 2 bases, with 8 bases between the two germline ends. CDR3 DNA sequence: TGTGCCAGCAGCCAAGAGGGCAGGGCCTATAATTCACCCCTCCACTTT. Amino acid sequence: CASSQEGRAYNSPLHF.